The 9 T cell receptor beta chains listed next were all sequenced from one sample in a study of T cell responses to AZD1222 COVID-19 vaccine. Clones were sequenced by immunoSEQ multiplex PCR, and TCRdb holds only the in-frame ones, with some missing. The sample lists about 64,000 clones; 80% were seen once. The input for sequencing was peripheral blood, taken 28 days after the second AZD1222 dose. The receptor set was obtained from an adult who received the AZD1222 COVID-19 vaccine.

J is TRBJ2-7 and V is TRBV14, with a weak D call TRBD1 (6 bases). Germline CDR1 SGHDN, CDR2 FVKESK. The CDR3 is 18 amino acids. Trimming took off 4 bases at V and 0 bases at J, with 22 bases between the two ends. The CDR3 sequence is CASSPNNIRDKASYEQYF. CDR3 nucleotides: TGTGCCAGCAGCCCCAACAATATAAGGGACAAAGCCTCCTACGAGCAGTACTTC. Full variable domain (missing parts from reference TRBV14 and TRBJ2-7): EAGVTQFPSHSVIEKGQTVTLRCDPISGHDNLYWYRRVMGKEIKFLLHFVKESKQDESGMPNNRFLAERTGGTYSTLKVQPAELEDSGVYFCASSPNNIRDKASYEQYFGPGTRLTVT.

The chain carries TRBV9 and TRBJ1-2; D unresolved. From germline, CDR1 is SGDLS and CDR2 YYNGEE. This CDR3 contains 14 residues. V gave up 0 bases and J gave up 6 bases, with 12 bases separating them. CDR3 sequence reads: CASSVESGSDGYTF. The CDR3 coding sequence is TGTGCCAGCAGCGTAGAGTCGGGATCGGATGGCTACACCTTC.

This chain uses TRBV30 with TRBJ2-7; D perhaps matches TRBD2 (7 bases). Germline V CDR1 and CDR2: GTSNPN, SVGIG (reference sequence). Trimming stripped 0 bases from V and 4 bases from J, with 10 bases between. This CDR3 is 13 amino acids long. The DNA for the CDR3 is TGTGCCTGGAGTGTCAGGGGAGGGTACGAGCAGTACTTC. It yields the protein CAWSVRGGYEQYF.

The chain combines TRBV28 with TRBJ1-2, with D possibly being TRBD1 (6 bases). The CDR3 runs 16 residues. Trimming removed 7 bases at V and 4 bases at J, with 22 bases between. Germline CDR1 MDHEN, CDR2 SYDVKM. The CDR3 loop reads CASKTPGAGQGYGYTF. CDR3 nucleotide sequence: TGTGCCAGCAAAACCCCAGGGGCAGGGCAGGGCTATGGCTACACCTTC.

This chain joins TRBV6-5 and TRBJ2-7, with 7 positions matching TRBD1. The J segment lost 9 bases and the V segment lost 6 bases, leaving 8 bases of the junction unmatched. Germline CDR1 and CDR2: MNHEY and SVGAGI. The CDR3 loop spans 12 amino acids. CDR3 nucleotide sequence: TGTGCCAGCAGCATTGACAGGGCTCGGCAGTACTTC. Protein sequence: CASSIDRARQYF.

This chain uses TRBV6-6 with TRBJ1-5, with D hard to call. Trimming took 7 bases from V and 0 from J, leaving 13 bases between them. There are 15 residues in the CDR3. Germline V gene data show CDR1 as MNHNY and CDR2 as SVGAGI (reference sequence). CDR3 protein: CASKESGHSNQPQHF. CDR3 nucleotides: TGTGCCAGCAAAGAGTCTGGCCATAGCAATCAGCCCCAGCATTTT.

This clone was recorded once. CDR3 DNA: TGTGCCAGCTCACCACCTCTGGTTTCACGAGAGACCCAGTACTTC. Translated: CASSPPLVSRETQYF. This sequence joins TRBV18 and TRBJ2-5; D is ambiguous. Trimming shortened V by 0 bases and J by 4 bases, and 12 bases separated the two germline ends. This CDR3 is 15 amino acids long. CDR1 is KGHSH and CDR2 is LQKENI in the germline V gene. Looking up the rest from reference TRBV18 and TRBJ2-5 gives the full variable domain: NAGVMQNPRHLVRRRGQEARLRCSPMKGHSHVYWYRQLPEEGLKFMVYLQKENIIDESGMPKERFSAEFPKEGPSILRIQQVVRGDSAAYFCASSPPLVSRETQYFGPGTRLLVL.

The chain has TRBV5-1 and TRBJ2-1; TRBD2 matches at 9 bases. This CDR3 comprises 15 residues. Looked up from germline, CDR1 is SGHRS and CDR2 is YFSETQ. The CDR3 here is CPRRGGGGAYNEQFF. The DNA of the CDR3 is TGCCCCCGCCGGGGGGGCGGGGGGGCCTACAATGAGCAGTTCTTC. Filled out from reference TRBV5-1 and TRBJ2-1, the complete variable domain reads KAGVTQTPRYLIKTRGQQVTLSCSPISGHRSVSWYQQTPGQGLQFLFEYFSETQRNKGNFPGRFSGRQFSNSRSEMNVSTLELGDSALYLCPRRGGGGAYNEQFFGPGTRLTVL.

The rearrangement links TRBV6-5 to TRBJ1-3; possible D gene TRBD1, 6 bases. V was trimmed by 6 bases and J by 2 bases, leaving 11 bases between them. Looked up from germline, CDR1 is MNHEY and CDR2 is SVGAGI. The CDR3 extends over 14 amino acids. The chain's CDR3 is CASRPEGAGNTIYF. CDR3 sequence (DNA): TGTGCCAGCAGACCGGAGGGGGCTGGAAACACCATATATTTT.